The 3 T cell receptor beta chains listed next were all sequenced from one sample in a study of tumor-infiltrating lymphocytes in glioblastoma multiforme. Three nested ARM-PCR rounds with V-beta and C-beta primers built TCRB libraries. A single record per CDR3 protein comes from TCRdb applying MiXCR to the multiplex PCR reads. The sample consists of 25,000 to 40,000 distinct CDR3 sequences, about 58% of them appearing once. Sequenced: brain tumor tissue. The receptors stem from a male donor with glioblastoma.

Of note for this clonotype: One end of the junction does not line up with germline, which may come from a read error. The rearrangement links TRBV20-1 to TRBJ2-7; D unresolved. Germline CDR1 DFQATT, CDR2 SNEGSKA (reference sequence). CDR3 size: 13 residues. CDR3 bases: TGTAGTGCTAGAGAGGTCCCAGCAACCGAGCAGTACTTC. As protein: CSAREVPATEQYF.

Of note for this clonotype: The CDR3 carries no conserved terminal phenylalanine or tryptophan, so it likely arises from a read error. The V call is TRBV29-1, the J call TRBJ2-3; D possibly matches TRBD1 or TRBD2 (5 bases each). The germline gives CDR1 SQVTM, CDR2 ANQGSEA. This CDR3 region has 13 residues. CDR3 in amino acids: CRVAGARTDMQYY. CDR3 sequence (DNA): TGCAGAGTAGCCGGGGCTCGCACAGATATGCAGTATTAT.

The chain employs TRBV11-2 and TRBJ2-5; 9 bases align to TRBD1. From germline, CDR1 is SGHAT and CDR2 FQNNGV. J was trimmed by 4 bases and V by 4 bases; bases with no gene match: 7. The CDR3 sequence is 15 residues long. CDR3 DNA sequence: TGTGCCAGCAGCTCCCGGGACAGGGAACGAGAGACCCAGTACTTC. It is translated as CASSSRDRERETQYF.